This T cell receptor beta chain was captured in a study of blood T cells in healthy people across ages. The second PCR ran roughly 6 to 11 cycles with a sample-barcoded 5' primer and J-beta primers. One entry per CDR3 protein, called by TCRdb with MiXCR from the 5' RACE reads. The sample lists 700,000 to 950,000 distinct CDR3 sequences; nearly 60% were seen once. With regard to this clonotype: Its antigen is currently unknown.

Extraction yielded at least 5 micrograms of total RNA per sample. Study findings and constraints: Underestimates were what the diversity estimates from one million T cells were considered to be.

The CDR3 contains 12 residues. Looked up from germline, CDR1 is LGHNT and CDR2 is FRNRAP. V was trimmed by 4 bases and J by 10 bases, leaving 12 bases between them. Material: blood. This chain links TRBV12-5 with TRBJ2-3; D perhaps matches TRBD1 (6 bases). The TCR was taken from a man aged 30 to 45 in good health. CDR3 nucleotide sequence: TGTGCTAGTGGTTCCGACAGGTGCTCGCAGTATTTT. As protein: CASGSDRCSQYF.